These T cell receptor beta chains were read from a single sample in a study of CD8+CD57+ T cells in acquired aplastic anemia. TCRdb fed the reads into MiXCR, producing one record per CDR3 protein. Found here are roughly 150,000 distinct CDR3 sequences, approximately 44% of them singletons; the top ten hold approximately 1.1%. Sequenced material: sorted CD4+, CD8+, or CD8+CD57+ T cells (not recorded which) from PBMCs. Receptor source: a human donor in good health. Both conserved end residues are part of each CDR3. The order of the fields is V gene, CDR3 protein.

v_call: TRBV19
cdr3_aa: CASQGTATNEKLFF

v_call: TRBV9
cdr3_aa: CASSVDRGNGNTIYF

v_call: TRBV20-1
cdr3_aa: CSATERGVGSDTQYF

v_call: TRBV2
cdr3_aa: CASRDTGGMAQYF

v_call: TRBV20-1
cdr3_aa: CSARKTGGLVGYTF

v_call: TRBV9
cdr3_aa: CASSVGLAGGPSSYNEQFF

v_call: TRBV24-1
cdr3_aa: CATSDLRDTGELFF

v_call: TRBV5-1
cdr3_aa: CASSTSGGAIMSTDTQYF

v_call: TRBV2
cdr3_aa: CASSERMYQETQYF

v_call: TRBV6-1
cdr3_aa: CASTSGQGHQPQHF

v_call: TRBV7-9
cdr3_aa: CASSAGDTEAFF

v_call: TRBV6-5
cdr3_aa: CASSYEGGGETQYF

v_call: TRBV5-1
cdr3_aa: CASSFDKIGYTF

v_call: TRBV5-1
cdr3_aa: CASSFRNEQYF

v_call: TRBV5-1
cdr3_aa: CASSLALAGVDNEQFF

v_call: TRBV11-1
cdr3_aa: CASGLGLAAYNEQFF

v_call: TRBV29-1
cdr3_aa: CSQDTREAFF

v_call: TRBV9
cdr3_aa: CASSVYSGGYETQYF

v_call: TRBV18
cdr3_aa: CASSLRDGIQYF

v_call: TRBV19
cdr3_aa: CASSISVTGELFF

v_call: TRBV20-1
cdr3_aa: CSARVASDEQYF

v_call: TRBV10-3
cdr3_aa: CAISRLAQETQYF

v_call: TRBV19
cdr3_aa: CASSIWDNDEQYF

v_call: TRBV28
cdr3_aa: CASIPFVGRTSYEQYF

v_call: TRBV7-3
cdr3_aa: CASSLGLDSTQTQYF

v_call: TRBV24-1
cdr3_aa: CATSDPGGGRDTQYF